The 29 T cell receptor beta chains below all came from one sample that was sequenced in a study of blood T cell repertoires in COVID-19. Libraries were prepared by immunoSEQ multiplex PCR; TCRdb keeps only in-frame clonotypes and omits some of them. The profile shows about 40,000 clones, nearly 90% of them singletons. The material sequenced was peripheral blood. The receptors here all came from a man aged 60 to 75 with active COVID-19.

The chain is built from TRBV19 and TRBJ2-1; possibly TRBD1 for D (6 bases). V was pared by 6 bases and J by 6 bases, with 15 bases between. CDR3 length: 14 amino acids. Per germline, CDR1 LNHDA and CDR2 SQIVND (reference sequence). The CDR3 reads CASSLRTEINEQFF. The CDR3 region has the DNA TGTGCCAGTAGCCTACGGACAGAAATCAATGAGCAGTTCTTC. Looking up the rest from reference TRBV19 and TRBJ2-1 gives the full variable domain: DGGITQSPKYLFRKEGQNVTLSCEQNLNHDAMYWYRQDPGQGLRLIYYSQIVNDFQKGDIAEGYSVSREKKESFPLTVTSAQKNPTAFYLCASSLRTEINEQFFGPGTRLTVL.

The chain is built from TRBV7-3 and TRBJ1-4; TRBD1 aligns across 8 bases. The germline V gene encodes CDR1 SGHTA and CDR2 FQGTGA. The CDR3 is 13 amino acids. With V trimmed by 5 bases and J by 7 bases, 3 bases remained unmatched. This CDR3 reads CASSAGTGEKLFF. The CDR3 region has the DNA TGTGCCAGCAGCGCAGGGACAGGTGAAAAACTGTTTTTT.

V and J are TRBV29-1 and TRBJ2-1; the D is unclear. CDR3 length: 16 amino acids. Germline-derived CDR1 and CDR2 are SQVTM and ANQGSEA. The V and J ends lost 2 bases and 0 bases respectively, with 14 bases between them. The CDR3 DNA follows: TGCAGCGTTGAATCTGAGGAAGTCAGCTCCTACAATGAGCAGTTCTTC. Translated, it gives CSVESEEVSSYNEQFF.

This chain connects TRBV28 to TRBJ2-4; TRBD2 is a possible D gene (5 bases). The V gene lost 3 bases and the J gene lost 0 bases, with 18 bases spanning the gap. The CDR3 has 18 amino acids. The germline V gene has CDR1 MDHEN and CDR2 SYDVKM. CDR3 nucleotides: TGTGCCAGCAGTTTCGACGGGGAAGGTAGACTAGCCAAAAACATTCAGTACTTC. Its translation is CASSFDGEGRLAKNIQYF.

The chain couples TRBV3-1 (or the pseudogene TRBV3-2) to TRBJ2-2; possibly TRBD2 for D (5 bases). Trimming removed 4 bases from V and 5 bases from J, with 8 bases in between. This CDR3 region has 13 residues. Germline V lookup: CDR1 LGHDT, CDR2 YNNKEL (reference sequence). The CDR3, as DNA: TGTGCCAGCAGCCCTTCGGGAACCGGGGAGCTGTTTTTT. Its translation: CASSPSGTGELFF.

The CDR3 reads CASSLPPTVTYF. CDR3 sequence (DNA): TGTGCCAGCAGCTTACCGCCGACAGTTACGTATTTT. This sequence joins TRBV7-9 and TRBJ1-3, with D maybe TRBD1 (5 bases). Germline assignment: CDR1 SEHNR and CDR2 FQNEAQ (reference sequence). V dropped 2 bases and J dropped 16 bases, with 15 bases sitting between them. This CDR3 has 12 residues.

CDR3 loop: CASSYLEGGEQFF. In DNA, the CDR3 is TGTGCCAGCAGTTACCTTGAGGGCGGTGAGCAGTTCTTC. This chain uses TRBV6-2 or TRBV6-3 with TRBJ2-1, with D tentatively TRBD2 (5 bases). Germline values: CDR1 MNHEY, CDR2 SVGEGT. The CDR3 loop spans 13 amino acids. The V end was cut by 2 bases, the J end by 9 bases, with 11 bases between.

This chain connects TRBV7-3 to TRBJ1-3; 7 nucleotides line up with TRBD1. With 8 bases clipped from V and 0 bases from J, the junction kept 10 bases outside the gene matches. The V gene's germline CDR1 is SGHTA and CDR2 FQGTGA. The CDR3 is 16 amino acids. DNA of the CDR3: TGTGCCAGCGGACTACAGGGGTTCAACTCTGGAAACACCATATATTTT. It encodes CASGLQGFNSGNTIYF.

This chain uses TRBV6-2 or TRBV6-3 with TRBJ2-3; tentative D call: TRBD2 (5 bases). This CDR3 has 15 amino acids. Germline CDR1 and CDR2: MNHEY and SVGEGT. Trimming shortened V by 6 bases and J by 4 bases, and 17 bases separated the two germline ends. DNA of the CDR3: TGTGCCAGCAGCCGCCTCGGGGTGGCCGCAGATACGCAGTATTTT. Its translation: CASSRLGVAADTQYF.

The chain joins TRBV20-1 to TRBJ1-2; D is undetermined. The CDR3 loop spans 10 amino acids. The germline CDR1 and CDR2 sequences are DFQATT and SNEGSKA (reference sequence). V lost 3 bases and J lost 6, with 5 bases in between. CDR3 coding DNA: TGCAGTGCTAGTTCAAATGGCTACACCTTC. This translates into CSASSNGYTF.

The rearrangement links TRBV7-2 to TRBJ2-5; 7 bases map to TRBD1. V gave up 5 bases and J gave up 5 bases; unmatched junction bases: 14. Germline CDR1 is SGHTA and CDR2 is FQGNSA. This CDR3 is built from 16 residues. The CDR3 loop is CASSPHREGGGETQYF. In DNA form, the CDR3 reads TGTGCCAGCAGCCCCCACCGGGAAGGGGGCGGTGAGACCCAGTACTTC.

The chain links TRBV6-5 to TRBJ1-5; TRBD1 aligns across 7 bases. Per the germline V gene, CDR1 is MNHEY and CDR2 is SVGAGI. V was pared by 5 bases and J by 3 bases, with 4 bases of the junction left unmatched. CDR3 size: 14 residues. The CDR3 DNA follows: TGTGCCAGCAGTACAGGGGTATTCAATCAGCCCCAGCATTTT. Translation gives CASSTGVFNQPQHF.

CDR3: CASSVAGNEKETQYF. DNA for the CDR3: TGTGCCAGCAGCGTAGCCGGGAATGAGAAAGAGACCCAGTACTTC. J is TRBJ2-5 and V is TRBV9; D possibly corresponds to TRBD2 (5 bases). Looked up from germline, CDR1 is SGDLS and CDR2 is YYNGEE. CDR3 length: 15 residues. The V gene lost 0 bases and the J gene lost 3 bases, with 12 bases spanning the gap. The full variable domain, rest sourced from reference TRBV9 and TRBJ2-5, is DSGVTQTPKHLITATGQRVTLRCSPRSGDLSVYWYQQSLDQGLQFLIQYYNGEERAKGNILERFSAQQFPDLHSELNLSSLELGDSALYFCASSVAGNEKETQYFGPGTRLLVL.

The chain recombines TRBV6-5 with TRBJ1-6; tentative D call: TRBD1 (5 bases). The CDR3 runs 15 residues. The germline V gene has CDR1 MNHEY and CDR2 SVGAGI. Trimming removed 7 bases at V and 7 bases at J, with 17 bases between. The CDR3 region has the DNA TGTGCCAGCATCAAGACAGCACACTGGAATTCACCCCTCCACTTT. Translation gives CASIKTAHWNSPLHF.

The rearrangement uses TRBV9 and TRBJ2-1; the match to TRBD1 covers 7 bases. Germline V CDR1 and CDR2: SGDLS, YYNGEE. This CDR3 has 15 residues. The V gene end was trimmed by 3 bases and the J gene end by 2 bases; junction bases not matched to a gene: 5. For the CDR3, the DNA is TGTGCCAGCAGCGCGACAGGGACAACCTACAATGAGCAGTTCTTC. Its translation: CASSATGTTYNEQFF. Based on the CDR3 plus reference TRBV9 and TRBJ2-1, the full variable domain is DSGVTQTPKHLITATGQRVTLRCSPRSGDLSVYWYQQSLDQGLQFLIQYYNGEERAKGNILERFSAQQFPDLHSELNLSSLELGDSALYFCASSATGTTYNEQFFGPGTRLTVL.

The chain combines TRBV18 with TRBJ1-3; a weak D match, TRBD1 (5 bases). Trimming shortened V by 1 base and J by 0 bases, and 16 bases separated the two germline ends. The CDR3 runs to 18 residues. Germline loops: CDR1 KGHSH, CDR2 LQKENI. CDR3 sequence: CASSPLGQLLSSGNTIYF. The CDR3 nucleotides are TGTGCCAGCTCACCACTAGGACAACTCCTAAGCTCTGGAAACACCATATATTTT. Filled out from reference TRBV18 and TRBJ1-3, the complete variable domain reads NAGVMQNPRHLVRRRGQEARLRCSPMKGHSHVYWYRQLPEEGLKFMVYLQKENIIDESGMPKERFSAEFPKEGPSILRIQQVVRGDSAAYFCASSPLGQLLSSGNTIYFGEGSWLTVV.

A word on this clone: This specimen includes other DNA sequences encoding the same CDR3. This chain connects TRBV11-2 to TRBJ1-1, with 8 bases aligning to TRBD1. Looked up from germline, CDR1 is SGHAT and CDR2 is FQNNGV. V trimming: 1 base; J trimming: 0 bases; junction bases outside the gene matches: 4. The CDR3 consists of 16 residues. The CDR3 region is CASSLVMGQVNTEAFF. The DNA for the CDR3 is TGTGCCAGCAGCTTAGTTATGGGACAGGTGAACACTGAAGCTTTCTTT.

This sequence joins TRBV19 and TRBJ1-1; perhaps TRBD1 as D (6 bases). This CDR3 spans 19 amino acids. The germline CDR1 and CDR2 sequences are LNHDA and SQIVND (reference sequence). Deletions cut 5 bases from V and 0 bases from J, with 25 bases between. The CDR3 protein is CASSWEGDTLGALNTEAFF. The CDR3 bases are TGTGCCAGTAGTTGGGAGGGGGACACTTTAGGGGCTTTGAACACTGAAGCTTTCTTT.

The rearrangement links TRBV6-6 to TRBJ2-7; no definite D call. CDR1 MNHNY and CDR2 SVGAGI come from the germline V gene (reference sequence). This CDR3 is 12 amino acids long. V was shortened by 6 bases and J by 2 bases, with 8 bases between the two germline ends. In DNA, the CDR3 is TGTGCCAGCAGGCTACCCCCCTACGAGCAGTACTTC. It codes for CASRLPPYEQYF.

The V gene is TRBV27, the J gene TRBJ2-7; D is ambiguous. The CDR3 has 13 amino acids. V lost 2 bases and J lost 1, with 6 bases in between. Germline-derived CDR1 and CDR2 are MNHEY and SMNVEV (reference sequence). Here the CDR3 reads CASSLDWSYEQYF. The DNA of the CDR3 is TGTGCCAGCAGTTTAGACTGGTCCTACGAGCAGTACTTC.

This clone was seen just once. J is TRBJ1-2 and V is TRBV28; D is perhaps TRBD1 (6 bases). CDR1 is MDHEN, CDR2 SYDVKM, per germline. The CDR3 covers 14 residues. Between the trimmed V and J ends, which lost 5 bases and 8 bases, there was a span of 18 bases. As DNA, the CDR3 is TGTGCCAGCAGTCGGGACACCCAGACCTACGGCTACACCTTC. Amino acids: CASSRDTQTYGYTF.

This chain links TRBV29-1 with TRBJ1-2; possible D gene TRBD1, 5 bases. Germline V gene lookup returns CDR1 SQVTM and CDR2 ANQGSEA. The CDR3 runs 13 residues. The V end was cut by 7 bases, the J end by 0 bases, with 12 bases between. The CDR3 coding sequence is TGCAGCGGTGGTGGGGGGGCTAACTATGGCTACACCTTC. Protein sequence: CSGGGGANYGYTF.

This chain's CDR3 is CASSPKTGRTEAFF. For the CDR3, the DNA is TGTGCCAGCAGTCCCAAGACAGGGAGGACTGAAGCTTTCTTT. V gene TRBV27 combines with J gene TRBJ1-1; 7 positions match TRBD1. V was pared by 5 bases and J by 5 bases, with 8 bases of the junction left unmatched. The CDR3 is 14 residues long. Germline CDR1 and CDR2: MNHEY and SMNVEV (reference sequence).

The chain joins TRBV5-1 to TRBJ2-1, with 10 bases that match TRBD1. The germline gives CDR1 SGHRS, CDR2 YFSETQ. Unmatched junction bases numbered 5, after V lost 0 bases and J lost 8 bases. This CDR3 spans 15 amino acids. CDR3 nucleotides: TGCGCCAGCAGCTTGGAGGGACAGGGGTCCGATGAGCAGTTCTTC. As protein: CASSLEGQGSDEQFF. The full variable domain, with the rest looked up from reference TRBV5-1 and TRBJ2-1, is KAGVTQTPRYLIKTRGQQVTLSCSPISGHRSVSWYQQTPGQGLQFLFEYFSETQRNKGNFPGRFSGRQFSNSRSEMNVSTLELGDSALYLCASSLEGQGSDEQFFGPGTRLTVL.

This clone is a singleton in its sample. The chain uses TRBV4-1 and TRBJ1-4, with a tentative D call TRBD1 (6 bases). Germline V gene data show CDR1 as MGHRA and CDR2 as YSYEKL. The CDR3 extends over 16 amino acids. V dropped 1 base and J dropped 7 bases, with 16 bases sitting between them. The CDR3 here is CASSQGLGADSEKLFF. CDR3 nucleotide sequence: TGCGCCAGCAGCCAAGGGCTGGGGGCCGATAGTGAAAAACTGTTTTTT.

The rearrangement joins TRBV21-1 to TRBJ2-5; the DNA was not used to check the table's D call, TRBD2. TRBV21-1 is shown as a pseudogene. The CDR3 has 18 amino acids. This CDR3 is CASSGQGLAGVWQETQYF. DNA of the CDR3: TGTGCCAGCAGCGGACAGGGACTAGCGGGAGTATGGCAAGAGACCCAGTACTTC.

This chain connects TRBV10-3 to TRBJ2-5, with a possible D match to TRBD1 (6 bases). The CDR3 is made up of 14 amino acids. Germline V gene data show CDR1 as ENHRY and CDR2 as SYGVKD. Trimming pared 10 bases from V and 7 bases from J, leaving 22 bases between. CDR3 sequence (DNA): TGTGCCACCACGGGACAAGACTCGGGTTGGACCCAGTACTTC. Translation gives CATTGQDSGWTQYF.

The chain has TRBV6-5 and TRBJ1-1; unclear D gene. The germline gives CDR1 MNHEY, CDR2 SVGAGI. The CDR3 extends over 13 amino acids. Trimming left V 10 bases short and J 7 bases short, with 19 bases between. The CDR3 bases are TGTGCCACCGGGGAGGCGGGGTGGGATGAAGCTTTCTTT. Amino acids: CATGEAGWDEAFF.

This chain uses TRBV13 with TRBJ2-5; D gene uncertain. The last part of the DNA fits TRBJ2-7 better; the J call may be wrong. Germline V gene sequence: CDR1 PRHDT, CDR2 FYEKMQ (reference sequence). The CDR3 loop spans 12 amino acids. The CDR3 DNA is TGTGCCAGCAGCTTACAAACCTACGAGCAGTACTTC. The encoded protein is CASSLQTYEQYF.